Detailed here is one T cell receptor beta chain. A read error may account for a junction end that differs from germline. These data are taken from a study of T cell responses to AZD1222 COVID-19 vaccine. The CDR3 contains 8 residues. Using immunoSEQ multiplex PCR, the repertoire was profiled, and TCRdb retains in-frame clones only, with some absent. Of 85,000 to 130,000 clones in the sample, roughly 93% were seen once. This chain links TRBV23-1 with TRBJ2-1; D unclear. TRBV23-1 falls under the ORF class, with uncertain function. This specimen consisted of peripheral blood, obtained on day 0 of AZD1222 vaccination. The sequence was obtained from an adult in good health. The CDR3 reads CARHCGIF. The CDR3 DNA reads TGCGCCAGACATTGTGGGATCTTC.